This T cell receptor (beta chain) was captured in a study of cytomegalovirus exposure and HLA in healthy donors. Germline V gene sequence: CDR1 SGHDN, CDR2 FVKESK. The CDR3 covers 15 residues. Study-level results: In presence/absence analyses, roughly uniform sequencing depth across donors was assumed.

The PCR used 60 Vbeta and 13 Jbeta primers. The repertoire was sequenced with immunoSEQ multiplex PCR; TCRdb's copy has only in-frame clones and lacks some. The table lists about 120,000 clones, over 75% of them singletons, with roughly 3.9% in the top ten. Comment on this clone: Antigen unknown. Relative to the germline gene, one junction end is altered; a read error may explain this.

Sample: PBMCs. The receptor was isolated from a male donor in good health and CMV-seropositive. The rearrangement joins TRBV14 to TRBJ1-1; D gene unclear. The CDR3 loop reads CASSSTASTNSEAFF. The CDR3 DNA reads TGTGCCAGCAGTAGTACAGCATCGACGAACTCTGAAGCTTTCTTT.